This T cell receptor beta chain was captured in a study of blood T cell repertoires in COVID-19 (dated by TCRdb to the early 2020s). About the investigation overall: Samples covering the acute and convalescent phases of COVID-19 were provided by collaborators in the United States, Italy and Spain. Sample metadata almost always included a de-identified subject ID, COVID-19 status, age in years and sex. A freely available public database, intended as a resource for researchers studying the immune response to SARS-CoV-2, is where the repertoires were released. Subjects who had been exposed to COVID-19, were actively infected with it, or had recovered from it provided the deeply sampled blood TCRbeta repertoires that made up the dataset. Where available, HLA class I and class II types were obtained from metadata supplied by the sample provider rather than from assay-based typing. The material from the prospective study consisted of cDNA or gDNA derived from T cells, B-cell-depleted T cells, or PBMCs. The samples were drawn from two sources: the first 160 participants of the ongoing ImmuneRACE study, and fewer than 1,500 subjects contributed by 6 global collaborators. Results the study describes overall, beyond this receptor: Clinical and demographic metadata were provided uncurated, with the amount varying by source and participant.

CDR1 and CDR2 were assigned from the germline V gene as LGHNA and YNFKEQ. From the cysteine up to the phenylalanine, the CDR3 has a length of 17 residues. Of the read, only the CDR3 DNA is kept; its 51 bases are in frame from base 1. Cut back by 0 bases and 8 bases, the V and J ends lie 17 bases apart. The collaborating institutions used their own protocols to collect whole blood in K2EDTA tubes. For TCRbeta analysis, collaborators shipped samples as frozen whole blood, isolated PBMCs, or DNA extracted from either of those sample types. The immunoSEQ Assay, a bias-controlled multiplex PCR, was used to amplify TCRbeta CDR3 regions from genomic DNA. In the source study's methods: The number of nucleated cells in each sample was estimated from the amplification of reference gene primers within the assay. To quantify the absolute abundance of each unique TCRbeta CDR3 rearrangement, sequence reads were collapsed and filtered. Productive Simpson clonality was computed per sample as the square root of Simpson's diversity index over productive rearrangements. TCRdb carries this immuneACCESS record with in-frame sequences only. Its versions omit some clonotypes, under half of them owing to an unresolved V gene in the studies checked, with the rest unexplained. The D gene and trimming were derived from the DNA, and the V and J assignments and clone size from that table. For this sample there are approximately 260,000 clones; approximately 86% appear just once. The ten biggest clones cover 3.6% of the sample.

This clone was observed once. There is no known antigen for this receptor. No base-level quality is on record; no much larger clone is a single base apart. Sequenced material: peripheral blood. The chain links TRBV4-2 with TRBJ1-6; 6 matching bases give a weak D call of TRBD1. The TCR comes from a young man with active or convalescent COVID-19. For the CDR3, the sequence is CASSQDISGDTDSPLHF. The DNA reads TGTGCCAGCAGCCAAGATATTAGTGGGGACACGGATTCACCCCTCCACTTT.